This T cell receptor beta chain was documented in a study of blood T cell repertoires in COVID-19. Study details: Sample material is recorded as cDNA or gDNA derived from T cells, B-cell-depleted T cells, or PBMCs.

Trimming stripped 6 bases from V and 8 bases from J, with 16 bases between. The CDR3 loop spans 14 amino acids. CDR1 and CDR2 from the germline V gene are MDHEN and SYDVKM. Allocation to cohorts depended on clinical history reported by the participants. All recovered Cohort 3 donors got two negative PCRs, got clearance, or saw symptom resolution. Sequencing was performed with immunoSEQ multiplex PCR; in TCRdb, only in-frame clones are kept and a portion is missing. Of around 330,000 clones listed, 75% to 90% are singletons. The receptor was isolated from a man in his 60s who had recovered from COVID-19. Sequencing was carried out using PBMCs or T cells enriched from blood (not recorded which). The V and J genes are TRBV28 and TRBJ1-4, with D tentatively TRBD1 (6 bases). CDR3 amino acids: CASSQGTPREKLFF. The CDR3 DNA follows: TGTGCCAGCAGCCAGGGGACCCCTAGGGAAAAACTGTTTTTT.